The T cell receptor (beta chain) under discussion was sequenced for a study of CD8 T cells in Susac syndrome (dated by TCRdb to about 2019). Context from the whole study: Of the Susac syndrome patients who were sequenced, fewer than ten were in clinical remission while about six had clinically active disease. Repertoire sequencing was used to test whether CD8+ T cell activation and differentiation in Susac syndrome was antigen driven. The study compared CD8+ T cell repertoire clonality among 12 healthy donors, roughly 14 Susac syndrome patients and 15 multiple sclerosis patients. At blood withdrawal, Susac syndrome patients were either therapy-naive, taking corticosteroids (in some cases with IVIg as well), or taking IVIg alone.

RNA was extracted using the RNeasy kit, and roughly 0.5 to 1 microgram was reverse transcribed with random hexamers. TCR beta CDR3 regions were amplified with the immunoSEQ multiplex PCR assay covering 54 Vbeta and 13 Jbeta segments. PCR amplification bias was corrected by using a synthetic template baseline for primer optimization and computational correction. As for the authors' bioinformatics: Reads were annotated to V, D and J genes according to IMGT and were analyzed with immunoSEQ Analyzer, with only productive sequences retained. Clonality was calculated as one minus the Shannon entropy normalized by log2 of the number of productive unique sequences. For each patient and control, public and private clones were evaluated among the 100 most prevalent clones. Susac-specific clones were defined as absent from healthy and MS cohorts, over a thousand published viral clones and other ImmuneACCESS disease sequences. TCRdb reprocessed the public reads (quality trimming at Q25 with fastp, clone calling with MiXCR) and kept in-frame beta chains. Rows with one shared CDR3 protein collapse into an entry with the most common genes and DNA. The V and J calls and clone size are TCRdb's, not the authors'. This sample lists 100,000 to 150,000 distinct CDR3 sequences; around 94% were detected once. Jointly, the top ten make up about 0.2% of the sample.

High-throughput TCR beta sequencing profiled peripheral blood CD8+ and CD4+ T cells from healthy donors, Susac syndrome patients and multiple sclerosis patients. Susac syndrome patients met recently defined diagnostic criteria for definite or probable disease. Bulk CD8+ and CD4+ T cells were purified magnetically by negative isolation, whereas CD8+ TEMRA cells were enriched by FACS. Blood was collected in EDTA tubes and processed within 24 hours, with PBMCs isolated through density gradient centrifugation. PBMCs intended for TCR sequencing were cryopreserved in liquid nitrogen and were subsequently thawed in a 37 degrees C water bath. The sorted or isolated CD4+, CD8+ and CD8+ TEMRA cells reached a purity of at least 90%. Paper-wide results and their limitations: Susac syndrome CD8+ repertoires showed clonal expansion, highest in CD8+ TEMRA cells and greater in clinically active than remitting patients. Around 15 Susac-specific public clones were identified in the total CD8+ repertoire, and several Susac-specific public clones were identified in the CD8+ TEMRA repertoire. The TCR sequencing and HLA analysis was acknowledged to have included a relatively small number of individuals.

This clonotype has more than one count but fewer than ten. Its binding antigen is unknown. Per-nucleotide qualities are absent, and no much larger clonotype sits a single base away. For CDR1 and CDR2, the germline V gene (reference sequence) lists GTSNPN and SVGIG. The CDR3 runs 13 amino acids, cysteine and phenylalanine included. This entry keeps only the CDR3 DNA: 39 bases, framed from base 1. The junction carries 11 bases between V and J, which are trimmed by 3 bases and 6 bases respectively. The clonotype originates from a human donor with Susac syndrome. Sequencing was carried out using CD8+ T cells from PBMCs. The chain employs TRBV30 and TRBJ2-2, with TRBD2 as a weak D call on 5 bases. The DNA sequence reads TGTGCCTGGAGCCTAGCCGTGTCCGGGGAGCTGTTTTTT. This yields the protein CAWSLAVSGELFF.